These 22 T cell receptor beta chains were all obtained from the same sample, sequenced in a study of vaccination and CD4 T cells after COVID-19. The study sequenced cultured CD4+ T cell DNA using the Oncomine TCR Beta short-read assay. TCRdb reanalysed the PCR reads using MiXCR and keeps one entry per CDR3 protein. The table lists 20,000 to 25,000 distinct CDR3 sequences, approximately 32% of them singletons, with around 11% in the top ten. No antigen is known for these receptors. As for treatment: roughly ten-day PBMC culture with coronavirus spike peptide pools or control peptides (ViraFEST assay). Sequenced input: cultured CD4+ T cells from blood. The receptors stem from a human donor with COVID-19.

In its sample, this clonotype was seen a few times. V and J are TRBV10-1 and TRBJ1-1, with 8 nucleotides matching TRBD1. V shed 2 bases, J shed 8 bases, and the junction held 4 bases outside the gene matches. The CDR3 has 13 residues. From germline, CDR1 is WNHNN and CDR2 SYGVQD (reference sequence). CDR3 in amino acids: CASSEAGGSEAFF. CDR3 sequence (DNA): TGCGCCAGCAGTGAGGCAGGGGGCAGCGAAGCTTTCTTT.

In this sample, this clonotype turned up a few times. The rearrangement uses TRBV7-6 and TRBJ2-3; D gene ambiguous. Trimming took off 5 bases at V and 4 bases at J, with 10 bases between the two ends. This CDR3 has 13 amino acids. The germline V gene encodes CDR1 SGHVS and CDR2 FNYEAQ. The CDR3 DNA follows: TGTGCCAGCAGCCGGTTGGGCGCAGATACGCAGTATTTT. Translated: CASSRLGADTQYF.

The V and J genes are TRBV9 and TRBJ2-3; D uncertain. In germline, CDR1 is SGDLS, CDR2 YYNGEE. V was shortened by 4 bases and J by 5 bases, with 17 bases between the two germline ends. CDR3 size: 15 residues. CDR3 nucleotides: TGTGCCAGCAGCCCCCAAGGGCTAGTTGTAGATACGCAGTATTTT. It codes for CASSPQGLVVDTQYF.

This clonotype was observed a few times. The chain has TRBV5-1 and TRBJ2-7, with 12 bases that match TRBD1. Germline V gene data show CDR1 as SGHRS and CDR2 as YFSETQ. V shed 0 bases and J 5 bases; nucleotides not matched to a gene: 3. This CDR3 region has 15 residues. The CDR3 protein is CASSLGGQGAHEQYF. The CDR3 coding sequence is TGCGCCAGCAGCTTGGGGGGACAGGGGGCTCACGAGCAGTACTTC.

The CDR3: CASSVEACEQYF. The CDR3 DNA reads TGTGCCAGCAGCGTAGAAGCTTGCGAGCAGTACTTC. The rearrangement joins TRBV9 to TRBJ2-7; D is unresolved. Germline values: CDR1 SGDLS, CDR2 YYNGEE. V lost 0 bases and J lost 6, with 7 bases in between. The CDR3 loop spans 12 amino acids. Using reference TRBV9 and TRBJ2-7 for the parts outside the CDR3, the full variable domain is DSGVTQTPKHLITATGQRVTLRCSPRSGDLSVYWYQQSLDQGLQFLIQYYNGEERAKGNILERFSAQQFPDLHSELNLSSLELGDSALYFCASSVEACEQYFGPGTRLTVT.

The gene calls are TRBV20-1 and TRBJ2-7; the match to TRBD2 covers 8 bases. The trim removed 5 bases at V and 3 bases at J, leaving 6 bases unmatched. CDR1 DFQATT and CDR2 SNEGSKA come from the germline V gene (reference sequence). The CDR3 length is 13 residues. The CDR3 spells CSASLRGGYEQYF. The CDR3 nucleotides read TGCAGTGCTTCCCTTCGGGGGGGCTACGAGCAGTACTTC.

This clonotype turned up a few times. This rearrangement joins TRBV7-3 to TRBJ2-2, with D possibly being TRBD1 (5 bases). Germline CDR1 and CDR2: SGHTA and FQGTGA. There are 14 residues in the CDR3. V lost 6 bases, J lost 1 base, and 9 bases lay in between. The CDR3, as DNA: TGTGCCAGCAGTCTCGACAGGAACACCGGGGAGCTGTTTTTT. Its protein product is CASSLDRNTGELFF.

The chain carries TRBV28 and TRBJ2-5; D is possibly TRBD1 or TRBD2 (5 bases each). V was clipped by 1 base and J by 4 bases, with 10 bases between them. Germline CDR1 and CDR2: MDHEN and SYDVKM. The CDR3 totals 14 residues. CDR3 DNA: TGTGCCAGCAGTTTATTCAGGGACGTAGAGACCCAGTACTTC. Translation: CASSLFRDVETQYF.

This clonotype turned up a few times. The chain combines TRBV24-1 with TRBJ1-5; D perhaps matches TRBD1 (5 bases). The V gene's germline CDR1 is KGHDR and CDR2 SFDVKD. This CDR3 is built from 15 residues. Trimming removed 4 bases from V and 4 bases from J, with 13 bases in between. The CDR3: CATSDLAGLNQPQHF. The CDR3 DNA follows: TGTGCCACCAGTGACTTGGCAGGGTTAAATCAGCCCCAGCATTTT.

The V call is TRBV28, the J call TRBJ1-5; 8 nucleotides align to TRBD1. This CDR3 spans 16 amino acids. Germline V lookup: CDR1 MDHEN, CDR2 SYDVKM. The V segment lost 6 bases and the J segment 0 bases; nucleotides outside the gene matches: 7. CDR3 DNA: TGTGCCAGCAGCTCCAGGACAGGGCATAGCAATCAGCCCCAGCATTTT. Its protein is CASSSRTGHSNQPQHF.

The rearrangement links TRBV18 to TRBJ2-7, with D possibly matching TRBD1 (7 bases). This CDR3 has 15 residues. The germline V and J ends were trimmed by 5 bases and 3 bases, with 17 bases remaining between them. Germline V gives CDR1 KGHSH, CDR2 LQKENI. In DNA, the CDR3 is TGTGCCAGCTCATATCTGGGCGGGACAGACTACGAGCAGTACTTC. This translates into CASSYLGGTDYEQYF. The complete variable domain, with remaining parts taken from reference TRBV18 and TRBJ2-7, reads NAGVMQNPRHLVRRRGQEARLRCSPMKGHSHVYWYRQLPEEGLKFMVYLQKENIIDESGMPKERFSAEFPKEGPSILRIQQVVRGDSAAYFCASSYLGGTDYEQYFGPGTRLTVT.

There are a few counts of this clonotype. The gene calls are TRBV11-3 and TRBJ2-2; 10 positions match TRBD2. Germline assignment: CDR1 SGHNT and CDR2 YENEEA. V lost 2 bases to trimming and J lost 6 bases; unmatched junction nucleotides: 3. The CDR3 covers 15 residues. The CDR3 loop is CASSLRSGGAGELFF. The CDR3, as DNA: TGTGCCAGCAGCTTACGCAGCGGGGGGGCCGGGGAGCTGTTTTTT.

V is TRBV7-9 and J is TRBJ2-7, with no clear D. The CDR3 length is 15 residues. Germline V gene data show CDR1 as SEHNR and CDR2 as FQNEAQ (reference sequence). The V end was cut by 5 bases, the J end by 3 bases, with 17 bases between. The CDR3 bases are TGTGCCAGCAGCCCCCCCTTCCGGTTCGGCTACGAGCAGTACTTC. Protein product: CASSPPFRFGYEQYF.

This chain joins TRBV20-1 and TRBJ2-3; D is ambiguous. CDR1 is DFQATT and CDR2 is SNEGSKA in the germline V gene (reference sequence). This CDR3 has 12 amino acids. Trimming stripped 5 bases from V and 4 bases from J, with 10 bases between. In DNA form, the CDR3 reads TGCAGTGCTCCTGAACGGGCAGATACGCAGTATTTT. Translation: CSAPERADTQYF.

CDR3 loop: CASSLLYRQYTEAFF. Here the CDR3 DNA reads TGTGCCAGCAGCTTACTCTACCGACAGTACACTGAAGCTTTCTTT. The rearrangement joins TRBV7-2 to TRBJ1-1, with D possibly TRBD1 on 5 matching bases. The CDR3 is 15 amino acids. V was shortened by 2 bases and J by 3 bases, with 13 bases between the two germline ends. Germline CDR1 is SGHTA and CDR2 is FQGNSA.

This clonotype was seen a handful of times. This chain joins TRBV5-4 and TRBJ1-1, with a tentative D call TRBD1 (5 bases). CDR3 length equals 11 residues. The V gene lost 0 bases and the J gene lost 8 bases, with 5 bases spanning the gap. CDR1 is SGHNT and CDR2 is YYREEE in the germline V gene (reference sequence). The CDR3 region has the DNA TGTGCCAGCAGCTTGGACAGGGAAGCTTTCTTT. This encodes CASSLDREAFF. Based on the CDR3 plus reference TRBV5-4 and TRBJ1-1, the full variable domain is ETGVTQSPTHLIKTRGQQVTLRCSSQSGHNTVSWYQQALGQGPQFIFQYYREEENGRGNFPPRFSGLQFPNYSSELNVNALELDDSALYLCASSLDREAFFGQGTRLTVV.

This rearrangement joins TRBV6-2 or TRBV6-3 to TRBJ1-5; 10 bases line up with TRBD1. From germline, CDR1 is MNHEY and CDR2 SVGEGT. This CDR3 has 16 residues. Trimming removed 6 bases from V and 0 bases from J; junction bases left unmatched: 5. The CDR3 coding sequence is TGTGCCAGCAGAGCCGGGACAGGGGCTAGCAATCAGCCCCAGCATTTT. Translation: CASRAGTGASNQPQHF.

DNA for the CDR3: TGTGCCAGCAGTTTGTGGATACAGGGGGGCTCTGGCTACACCTTC. Encoded protein: CASSLWIQGGSGYTF. J is TRBJ1-2 and V is TRBV12-3 or TRBV12-4, with 8 bases fitting TRBD1. With V trimmed by 3 bases and J by 7 bases, 10 bases remained unmatched. This CDR3 is 15 amino acids long.

This clonotype is labeled as large (0.1 to 1%). V is TRBV4-3 and J is TRBJ2-3; 8 nucleotides match TRBD2. V lost 1 base and J lost 4; bases outside the gene matches: 10. CDR3 size: 17 residues. Germline lookup yields CDR1 LGHNA and CDR2 YSLEER. Here the CDR3 reads CASSQALLAVGADTQYF. In nucleotides, the CDR3 is TGCGCCAGCAGCCAAGCGCTACTAGCGGTCGGGGCAGATACGCAGTATTTT.

This clonotype was picked up a small number of times. The genes are TRBV20-1 and TRBJ2-7; D remains ambiguous. V lost 6 bases, J lost 2 bases, and 8 bases lay in between. The CDR3 is 11 residues long. Germline assignment: CDR1 DFQATT and CDR2 SNEGSKA (reference sequence). CDR3 region: CSAYTPYEQYF. The CDR3 DNA follows: TGCAGTGCCTACACCCCCTACGAGCAGTACTTC.

The chain is built from TRBV19 and TRBJ1-1, with 9 bases fitting TRBD1. V lost 6 bases, J lost 1 base, and 12 bases stayed unmatched. There are 17 residues in the CDR3. Per the germline V gene, CDR1 is LNHDA and CDR2 is SQIVND (reference sequence). Here the CDR3 DNA reads TGTGCCAGTAGGCCAGCCGGGACAGGGCAGGGGAACACTGAAGCTTTCTTT. Its protein is CASRPAGTGQGNTEAFF.

The rearrangement links TRBV20-1 to TRBJ1-2; perhaps TRBD1 as D (5 bases). This CDR3 is 10 amino acids long. V lost 6 bases, J lost 7 bases, and 9 bases lay in between. CDR1 and CDR2 from the germline V gene are DFQATT and SNEGSKA (reference sequence). In DNA, the CDR3 is TGCAGTGCCAGGGAGGGTGGCTACACCTTC. It codes for CSAREGGYTF.